A single sample is the source of the 19 T cell receptor beta chains below, sequenced in a study of blood T cells in healthy people across ages. Alongside a J-beta primer mix, a sample-barcoded 5' primer served in a second PCR lasting about 7 to 12 cycles. Each CDR3 protein is one row after TCRdb ran MiXCR on the 5' RACE reads. The sample contains approximately 600,000 distinct CDR3 sequences, 45% to 65% of which appear only once. Sequencing was carried out using blood. These receptors were obtained from a man between 60 and 75 years old in good health.

The V gene is TRBV6-6, the J gene TRBJ2-3; tentatively, D is TRBD1 or TRBD2 (5 bases each). This CDR3 has 13 residues. Trimming removed 4 bases from V and 6 bases from J, with 11 bases in between. Per germline, CDR1 MNHNY and CDR2 SVGAGI (reference sequence). The CDR3 bases are TGTGCCAGCAGTTGGGGCGGGCGCGATACGCAGTATTTT. This translates into CASSWGGRDTQYF.

This chain links TRBV5-6 with TRBJ2-1, with TRBD2 matching 8 bases. The CDR3 consists of 17 residues. Unmatched junction bases numbered 11, after V lost 2 bases and J lost 4 bases. The germline V gene encodes CDR1 SGHDT and CDR2 YYEEEE. CDR3: CASSFRKVAGSYNEQFF. Here the CDR3 DNA reads TGTGCCAGCAGCTTCAGAAAGGTAGCGGGGAGTTACAATGAGCAGTTCTTC.

The V call is TRBV5-1, the J call TRBJ1-1; unclear D gene. Trimming left V 6 bases short and J 2 bases short, with 14 bases between. The CDR3 is made up of 14 amino acids. CDR1 and CDR2 from the germline V gene are SGHRS and YFSETQ. CDR3 residues: CASKDKSGNTEAFF. Written as DNA, the CDR3 is TGCGCCAGCAAAGACAAGAGTGGAAACACTGAAGCTTTCTTT.

The count of this clonotype is one. The J gene is TRBJ1-4, the V gene TRBV21-1; TRBD1 is the table's D call and was not checked against the DNA. TRBV21-1 counts as a pseudogene. The CDR3 loop spans 17 amino acids. In DNA form, the CDR3 reads TGTGCCAGCAGCATACTCCCTGGACCAGGGGGCGGTGAAAAACTGTTTTTT. As protein: CASSILPGPGGGEKLFF.

This chain connects TRBV6-1 to TRBJ2-1; D tentatively fits TRBD1 or TRBD2 (5 bases each). The CDR3 totals 13 residues. The V end was cut by 1 base, the J end by 10 bases, with 11 bases between. Germline-derived CDR1 and CDR2 are MNHNS and SASEGT. CDR3 residues: CASSEVWWGEQFF. CDR3 sequence (DNA): TGTGCCAGCAGTGAAGTTTGGTGGGGGGAGCAGTTCTTC.

This chain joins TRBV25-1 and TRBJ1-2; unclear D gene. The CDR3 consists of 15 residues. CDR1 is MGHDK, CDR2 SYGVNS, per germline. Trimming pared 1 base from V and 2 bases from J, leaving 11 bases between. The CDR3 DNA sequence: TGTGCCAGCAGTGAATGGGCAGGTGAAAACTATGGCTACACCTTC. Amino acids: CASSEWAGENYGYTF.

This clonotype came up a few times. The chain carries TRBV7-2 and TRBJ2-3; 9 bases line up with TRBD2. The CDR3 has 16 residues. The J segment lost 2 bases and the V segment lost 2 bases, leaving 5 bases of the junction unmatched. The V gene's germline CDR1 is SGHTA and CDR2 FQGNSA. The chain's CDR3 is CASSLSSGVITDTQYF. The CDR3 bases are TGTGCCAGCAGCTTATCTAGCGGGGTGATCACAGATACGCAGTATTTT.

The CDR3 sequence is CASSQVTSGAGEQFF. The CDR3 DNA reads TGTGCCAGCAGCCAAGTGACTAGCGGGGCGGGTGAGCAGTTCTTC. The V and J genes are TRBV3-1 and TRBJ2-1, with 11 bases identical to TRBD2. Germline assignment: CDR1 LGHDT and CDR2 YNNKEL (reference sequence). The J segment lost 9 bases and the V segment lost 1 base, leaving 5 bases of the junction unmatched. The CDR3 has 15 amino acids.

The chain joins TRBV4-1 to TRBJ2-5; 9 nucleotides line up with TRBD1. The ends lost 0 bases at V and 3 bases at J; junction bases unmatched: 14. CDR3 length: 19 amino acids. Germline V gives CDR1 MGHRA, CDR2 YSYEKL. The CDR3, as DNA: TGCGCCAGCAGCCAAGAACAGGGGGCGGTGTTCGTCAGCAAAGAGACCCAGTACTTC. Amino acids: CASSQEQGAVFVSKETQYF.

This clonotype was seen more than once but under ten times. The rearrangement joins TRBV14 to TRBJ2-5; D is unclear. Germline lookup yields CDR1 SGHDN and CDR2 FVKESK. The CDR3 loop spans 16 amino acids. The V end lost 0 bases, the J end lost 0 bases, and 11 bases lay between the germline ends. In nucleotides, the CDR3 is TGTGCCAGCAGCCAAGATGAGTTATTGTACCAAGAGACCCAGTACTTC. This gives the protein CASSQDELLYQETQYF.

This chain's CDR3 is CASSQVAPGYNEQFF. The CDR3 bases are TGTGCCAGCAGCCAAGTAGCCCCAGGATACAATGAGCAGTTCTTC. The V call is TRBV4-2, the J call TRBJ2-1; D unclear. The CDR3 covers 15 residues. Between the trimmed V and J ends, which lost 1 base and 4 bases, there was a span of 11 bases. Germline CDR1 is LGHNA and CDR2 is YNFKEQ.

This clonotype was seen a handful of times. The V and J genes are TRBV11-2 and TRBJ2-1, with TRBD1 identical over 8 bases. With V trimmed by 5 bases and J by 7 bases, 4 bases remained unmatched. From germline, CDR1 is SGHAT and CDR2 FQNNGV. The CDR3 runs to 13 residues. The CDR3 DNA reads TGTGCCAGCAGCCCGGACAGGGTAAATGAGCAGTTCTTC. It specifies CASSPDRVNEQFF.

The rearrangement joins TRBV28 to TRBJ2-1, with TRBD1 identical over 7 bases. Germline CDR1 reads MDHEN; CDR2 reads SYDVKM. J was trimmed by 10 bases and V by 5 bases; bases with no gene match: 8. This CDR3 has 13 residues. This CDR3 reads CASSTGVYEEQFF. CDR3 coding DNA: TGTGCCAGCAGTACAGGGGTATATGAGGAGCAGTTCTTC.

This chain links TRBV5-1 with TRBJ2-3; possibly TRBD1 for D (6 bases). Trimming left V 1 base short and J 4 bases short, with 19 bases between. The CDR3 loop spans 17 amino acids. CDR1 and CDR2 (germline): SGHRS, YFSETQ. Here the CDR3 reads CASSLPPGHSFPDTQYF. Written as DNA, the CDR3 is TGCGCCAGCAGCTTGCCCCCGGGACATAGTTTCCCAGATACGCAGTATTTT.

Turning to this clonotype: Mismatch with germline at one junction end may stem from a read error. The chain uses TRBV4-2 and TRBJ2-1; D might be TRBD1 (6 bases). This CDR3 spans 13 amino acids. Per the germline V gene, CDR1 is LGHNA and CDR2 is YNFKEQ. CDR3 amino acids: CAGSQEQGFEQFF. DNA for the CDR3: TGTGCCGGCAGCCAAGAGCAGGGGTTTGAGCAGTTCTTC.

The chain links TRBV7-6 to TRBJ2-1, with 9 bases lining up with TRBD2. The V and J ends lost 2 bases and 9 bases, in that order; junction bases with no gene match: 8. The germline V gene has CDR1 SGHVS and CDR2 FNYEAQ. This CDR3 spans 15 amino acids. CDR3 sequence (DNA): TGTGCCAGCAGCTTAATCCGCGGGGGGGCCGTTGAGCAGTTCTTC. Residues: CASSLIRGGAVEQFF.

About this clonotype itself: This may come from a read error, since a much larger clone is one base off. The chain carries TRBV10-3 and TRBJ1-2; TRBD1 might be the D (6 bases). The V gene's germline CDR1 is ENHRY and CDR2 SYGVKD. CDR3 length equals 16 residues. The CDR3 region is CAIGDQRQGFHYGYTF. CDR3 nucleotide sequence: TGTGCCATCGGTGATCAGAGGCAGGGGTTTCACTATGGCTACACCTTC.

This clonotype was picked up one time. The chain couples TRBV9 to TRBJ2-1; 15 nucleotides match TRBD2. Trimming at V came to 4 bases and at J to 9 bases, leaving 5 bases not matched to a gene. The CDR3 extends over 15 amino acids. Germline V gene sequence: CDR1 SGDLS, CDR2 YYNGEE. The CDR3: CASSPGGLAGGEQFF. The CDR3 DNA reads TGTGCCAGCAGCCCTGGGGGACTAGCGGGGGGTGAGCAGTTCTTC. Full variable domain (outside the CDR3, taken from reference TRBV9 and TRBJ2-1): DSGVTQTPKHLITATGQRVTLRCSPRSGDLSVYWYQQSLDQGLQFLIQYYNGEERAKGNILERFSAQQFPDLHSELNLSSLELGDSALYFCASSPGGLAGGEQFFGPGTRLTVL.

This clonotype was observed a single time. The chain has TRBV7-9 and TRBJ1-6; D is unclear. Germline lookup yields CDR1 SEHNR and CDR2 FQNEAQ (reference sequence). V dropped 5 bases and J dropped 0 bases, with 14 bases sitting between them. The CDR3 covers 17 residues. The CDR3 DNA follows: TGTGCCAGCAGCCCGCAGGACCGCAGCTCCTATAATTCACCCCTCCACTTT. It translates to CASSPQDRSSYNSPLHF.